This T cell receptor (beta chain) was retrieved from a study of T cell repertoires in cytomegalovirus infection. Across the study: CMV epitopes in the study were HLA-C-restricted (recently identified) and HLA-B-restricted (well studied). Both a matching HLA type and CMV infection were indicated by public TCR beta signatures. General study findings and limits: Carriage of CMV together with the relevant HLA was identifiable through cumulative public TCR beta family frequency. The ex vivo response was dominated by HLA-C-restricted CMV-specific TCR beta clonotypes.

Notes on this clonotype: Its antigen is not identified.

V was clipped by 5 bases and J by 7 bases; unmatched bases: 3. The CDR3 is made up of 12 amino acids. Germline CDR1 and CDR2: SGHTA and FQGNSA. Via MiXCR, TCRdb re-called the reads, giving one row per CDR3 protein. Of roughly 280,000 distinct CDR3 sequences listed, around 20% are singletons. The specimen was cultured PBMCs, collected from culture after CMV antigen stimulation. The clonotype originates from a human donor in good health (CMV status not recorded). Some clones in this sample may be carry-over from other donors' samples. This chain uses TRBV7-2 with TRBJ1-1, with 8 positions matching TRBD1. CDR3 DNA sequence: TGTGCCAGCAGCACTGGACAGGGTGAAGCTTTCTTT. As protein: CASSTGQGEAFF.